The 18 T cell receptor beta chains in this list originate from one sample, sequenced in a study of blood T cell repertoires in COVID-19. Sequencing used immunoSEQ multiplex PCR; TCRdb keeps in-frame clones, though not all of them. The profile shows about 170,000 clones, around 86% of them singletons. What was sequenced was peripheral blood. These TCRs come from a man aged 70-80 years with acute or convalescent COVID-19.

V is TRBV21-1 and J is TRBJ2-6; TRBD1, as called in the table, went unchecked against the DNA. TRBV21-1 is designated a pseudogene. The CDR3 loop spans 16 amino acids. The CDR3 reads CASPSDRLSGANVLTF. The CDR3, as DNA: TGTGCCAGCCCTTCGGACAGGCTCTCTGGGGCCAACGTCCTGACTTTC.

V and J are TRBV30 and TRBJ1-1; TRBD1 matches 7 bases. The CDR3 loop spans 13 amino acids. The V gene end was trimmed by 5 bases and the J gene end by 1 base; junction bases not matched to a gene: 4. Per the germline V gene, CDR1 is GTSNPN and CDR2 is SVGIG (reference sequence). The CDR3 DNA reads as TGTGCCTGGGGGGGACAGACGAACACTGAAGCTTTCTTT. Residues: CAWGGQTNTEAFF.

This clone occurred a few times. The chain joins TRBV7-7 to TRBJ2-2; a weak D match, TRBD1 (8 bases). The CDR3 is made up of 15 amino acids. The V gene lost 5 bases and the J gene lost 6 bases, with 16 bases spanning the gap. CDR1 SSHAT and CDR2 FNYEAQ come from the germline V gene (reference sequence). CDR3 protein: CASSPSGQGAGELFF. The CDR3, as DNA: TGTGCCAGCAGCCCTAGCGGACAGGGTGCCGGGGAGCTGTTTTTT.

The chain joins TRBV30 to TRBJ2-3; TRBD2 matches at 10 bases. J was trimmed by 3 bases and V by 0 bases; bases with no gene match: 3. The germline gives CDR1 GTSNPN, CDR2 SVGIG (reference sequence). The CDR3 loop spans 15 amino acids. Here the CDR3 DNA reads TGTGCCTGGAGTGTATTAGCGGGGGGTACAGATACGCAGTATTTT. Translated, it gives CAWSVLAGGTDTQYF.

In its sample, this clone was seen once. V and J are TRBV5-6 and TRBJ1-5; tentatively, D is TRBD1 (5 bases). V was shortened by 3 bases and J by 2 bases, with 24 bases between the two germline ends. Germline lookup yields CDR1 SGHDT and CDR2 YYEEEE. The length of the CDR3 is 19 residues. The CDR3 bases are TGTGCCAGCAGCTCCCTAAATAGTCGGGGGTCCGCGGGCAATCAGCCCCAGCATTTT. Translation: CASSSLNSRGSAGNQPQHF.

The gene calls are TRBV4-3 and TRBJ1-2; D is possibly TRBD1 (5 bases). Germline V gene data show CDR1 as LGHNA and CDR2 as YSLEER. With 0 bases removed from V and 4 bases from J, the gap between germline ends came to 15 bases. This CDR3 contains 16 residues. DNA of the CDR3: TGCGCCAGCAGCCAAGAGAAGGACACCCTAGGCTATGGCTACACCTTC. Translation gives CASSQEKDTLGYGYTF.

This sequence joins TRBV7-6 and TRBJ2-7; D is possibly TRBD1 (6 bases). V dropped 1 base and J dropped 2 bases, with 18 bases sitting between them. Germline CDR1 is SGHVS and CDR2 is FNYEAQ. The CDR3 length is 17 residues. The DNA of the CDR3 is TGTGCCAGCAGCTTAGGCGCCGGACAGACAATCCCCTACGAGCAGTACTTC. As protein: CASSLGAGQTIPYEQYF. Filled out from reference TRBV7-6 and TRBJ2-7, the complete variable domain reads GAGVSQSPRYKVTKRGQDVALRCDPISGHVSLYWYRQALGQGPEFLTYFNYEAQQDKSGLPNDRFSAERPEGSISTLTIQRTEQRDSAMYRCASSLGAGQTIPYEQYFGPGTRLTVT.

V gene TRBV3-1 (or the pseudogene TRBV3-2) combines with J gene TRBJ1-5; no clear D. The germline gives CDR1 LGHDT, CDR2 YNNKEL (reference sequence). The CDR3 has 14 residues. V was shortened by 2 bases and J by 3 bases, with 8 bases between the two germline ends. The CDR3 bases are TGTGCCAGCAGCCAACAGGCAAACAATCAGCCCCAGCATTTT. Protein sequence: CASSQQANNQPQHF.

The CDR3 reads CASSQHRLGGYTF. In nucleotides, the CDR3 is TGTGCCAGCAGCCAACACAGGCTGGGGGGCTACACCTTC. The rearrangement joins TRBV3-1 (or the pseudogene TRBV3-2) to TRBJ1-2, with D possibly matching TRBD1 (5 bases). This CDR3 has 13 residues. Germline V gene data show CDR1 as LGHDT and CDR2 as YNNKEL (reference sequence). Trimming cost V 2 bases and J 8 bases, with 12 bases left between them.

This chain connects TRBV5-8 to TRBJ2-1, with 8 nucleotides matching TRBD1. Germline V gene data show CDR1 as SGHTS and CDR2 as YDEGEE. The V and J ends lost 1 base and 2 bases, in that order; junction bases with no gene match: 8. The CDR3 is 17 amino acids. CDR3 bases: TGTGCCAGCAGCTTGCTGTTCGGGACAGGCCCCTACAATGAGCAGTTCTTC. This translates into CASSLLFGTGPYNEQFF.

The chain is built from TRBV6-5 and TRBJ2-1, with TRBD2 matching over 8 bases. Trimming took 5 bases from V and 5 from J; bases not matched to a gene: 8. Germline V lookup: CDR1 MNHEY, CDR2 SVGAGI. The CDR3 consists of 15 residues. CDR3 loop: CASSLRTSSNNEQFF. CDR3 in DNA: TGTGCCAGCAGTCTCCGGACTAGCAGCAACAATGAGCAGTTCTTC.

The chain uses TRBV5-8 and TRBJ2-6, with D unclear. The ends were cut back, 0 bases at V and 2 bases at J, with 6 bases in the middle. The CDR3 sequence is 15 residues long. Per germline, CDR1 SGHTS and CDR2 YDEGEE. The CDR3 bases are TGTGCCAGCAGCTTGGTCCTCCCTGGGGCCAACGTCCTGACTTTC. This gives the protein CASSLVLPGANVLTF.

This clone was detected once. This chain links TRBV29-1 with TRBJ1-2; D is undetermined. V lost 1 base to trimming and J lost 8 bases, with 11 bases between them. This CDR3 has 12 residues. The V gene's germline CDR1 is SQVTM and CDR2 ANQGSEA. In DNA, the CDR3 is TGCAGCGTTGAAGGGCAGGTGTGGGGCTACACCTTC. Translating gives CSVEGQVWGYTF.

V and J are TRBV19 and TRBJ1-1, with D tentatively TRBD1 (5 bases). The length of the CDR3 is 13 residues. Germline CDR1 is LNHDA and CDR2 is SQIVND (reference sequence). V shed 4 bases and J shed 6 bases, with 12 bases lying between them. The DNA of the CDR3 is TGTGCCAGTAGTAGGTCAGGGAGGCCTGAAGCTTTCTTT. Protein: CASSRSGRPEAFF.

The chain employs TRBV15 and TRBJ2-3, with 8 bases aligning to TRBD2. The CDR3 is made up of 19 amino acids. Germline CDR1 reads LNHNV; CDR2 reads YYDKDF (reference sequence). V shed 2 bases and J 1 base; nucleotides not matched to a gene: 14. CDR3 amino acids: CATSRPPGRAYYRTDTQYF. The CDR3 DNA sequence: TGTGCCACCAGCAGACCCCCCGGGAGGGCGTATTATCGCACAGATACGCAGTATTTT.

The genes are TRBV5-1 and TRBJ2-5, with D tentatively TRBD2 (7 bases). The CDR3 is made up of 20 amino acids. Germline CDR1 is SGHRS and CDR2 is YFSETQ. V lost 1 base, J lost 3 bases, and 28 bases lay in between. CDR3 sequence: CASSLRPQRAGSGDKETQYF. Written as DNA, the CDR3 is TGCGCCAGCAGCTTGAGGCCCCAACGGGCCGGAAGCGGGGACAAAGAGACCCAGTACTTC. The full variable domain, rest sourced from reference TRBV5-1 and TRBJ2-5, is KAGVTQTPRYLIKTRGQQVTLSCSPISGHRSVSWYQQTPGQGLQFLFEYFSETQRNKGNFPGRFSGRQFSNSRSEMNVSTLELGDSALYLCASSLRPQRAGSGDKETQYFGPGTRLLVL.

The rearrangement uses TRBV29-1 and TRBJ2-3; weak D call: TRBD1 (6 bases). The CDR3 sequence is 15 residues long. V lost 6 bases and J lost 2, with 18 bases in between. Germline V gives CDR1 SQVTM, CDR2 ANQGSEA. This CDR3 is CSVGVGARSTDTQYF. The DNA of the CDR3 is TGCAGCGTCGGAGTGGGGGCCCGATCCACAGATACGCAGTATTTT.

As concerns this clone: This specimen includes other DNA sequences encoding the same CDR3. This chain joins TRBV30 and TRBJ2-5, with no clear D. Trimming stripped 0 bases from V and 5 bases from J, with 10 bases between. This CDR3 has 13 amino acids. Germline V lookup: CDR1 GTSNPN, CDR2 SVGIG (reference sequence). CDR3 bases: TGTGCCTGGAGTGTACGGGTTCGGGAGACCCAGTACTTC. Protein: CAWSVRVRETQYF.